A single sample gave rise to the 10 T cell receptor beta chains below, sequenced in a study of cytomegalovirus exposure and HLA in healthy donors. With 60 Vbeta and 13 Jbeta primers, the PCR was carried out. Profiling relied on immunoSEQ multiplex PCR, and the TCRdb table lists in-frame clones only, not all of them. The sample carries under 200,000 clones, 80% recorded once. Input material: PBMCs. These receptors all come from a male donor in good health and CMV-seropositive.

The chain uses TRBV13 and TRBJ1-1; TRBD1 is a possible D gene (5 bases). This CDR3 region has 12 residues. Germline V gene data show CDR1 as PRHDT and CDR2 as FYEKMQ (reference sequence). V was pared by 5 bases and J by 11 bases, with 15 bases between. CDR3 nucleotides: TGTGCCAGCAGCCACGGGGGGTTTTCGGCTTTCTTT. Protein sequence: CASSHGGFSAFF.

This clone was seen only a few times. The chain links TRBV9 to TRBJ2-7, with 7 bases aligning to TRBD2. V dropped 1 base and J dropped 2; count of bases not matched to a gene: 6. Germline V gene lookup returns CDR1 SGDLS and CDR2 YYNGEE. The CDR3 spans 15 residues. As DNA, the CDR3 is TGTGCCAGCAGCGTATGGGAGGGCCCTGCCTACGAGCAGTACTTC. It specifies CASSVWEGPAYEQYF.

This sequence joins TRBV27 and TRBJ2-5, with D possibly matching TRBD2 (6 bases). The CDR3 consists of 15 residues. V lost 4 bases to trimming and J lost 1 base, with 13 bases between them. From germline, CDR1 is MNHEY and CDR2 SMNVEV (reference sequence). The CDR3 DNA reads as TGTGCCAGCAGTTCCTTGGGGGGACTCCAAGAGACCCAGTACTTC. As protein: CASSSLGGLQETQYF.

The rearrangement joins TRBV27 to TRBJ2-3; TRBD1 matches at 9 bases. V lost 5 bases to trimming and J lost 5 bases; unmatched junction nucleotides: 5. CDR3 length equals 14 residues. Per germline, CDR1 MNHEY and CDR2 SMNVEV (reference sequence). The CDR3 loop reads CASSLGQGLDTQYF. CDR3 sequence (DNA): TGTGCCAGCAGTCTAGGACAGGGGTTAGATACGCAGTATTTT.

The chain uses TRBV6-1 and TRBJ1-2; D might be TRBD1 (6 bases). Germline V gene data show CDR1 as MNHNS and CDR2 as SASEGT. V lost 1 base and J 10 bases, leaving 13 bases between the germline ends. The CDR3 consists of 13 residues. The CDR3 reads CASSEVYRVDYTF. The CDR3 nucleotides read TGTGCCAGCAGTGAAGTTTACAGGGTAGACTACACCTTC.

This clone was seen a single time. The chain has TRBV27 and TRBJ2-5, with TRBD1 matching over 10 bases. The J call may be in error: the DNA end matches TRBJ2-7 better. The CDR3 sequence is 19 residues long. The V gene's germline CDR1 is MNHEY and CDR2 SMNVEV (reference sequence). The CDR3 sequence is CASRPSGQGIIPSSYEQYF. The CDR3 DNA is TGTGCCAGCAGGCCCTCGGGACAGGGGATTATTCCTAGCTCCTACGAGCAGTACTTC.

The rearrangement joins TRBV27 to TRBJ1-2; possibly TRBD1 for D (5 bases). The CDR3 loop spans 15 amino acids. CDR1 and CDR2 from the germline V gene are MNHEY and SMNVEV (reference sequence). Between the trimmed V and J ends, which lost 3 bases and 5 bases, there was a span of 16 bases. The CDR3 bases are TGTGCCAGCAGTTTTTCCCTCCTTTCAGGGTATGGCTACACCTTC. Translation gives CASSFSLLSGYGYTF.

This clone has just a few counts. The chain uses TRBV19 and TRBJ1-1; 7 nucleotides line up with TRBD1. CDR1 and CDR2 (germline): LNHDA, SQIVND (reference sequence). Trimming cost V 5 bases and J 0 bases; bases outside gene matches: 9. CDR3 size: 16 residues. The CDR3, as DNA: TGTGCCAGTAGTCCACTATACAGGGGAGTGAACACTGAAGCTTTCTTT. This gives the protein CASSPLYRGVNTEAFF.

This clone showed up just once. The chain couples TRBV7-2 to TRBJ2-7; D gene unclear. This CDR3 region has 12 residues. Germline V gene lookup returns CDR1 SGHTA and CDR2 FQGNSA. V lost 1 base, J lost 5 bases, and 6 bases lay in between. The CDR3 loop is CASSLVIHEQYF. For the CDR3, the DNA is TGTGCCAGCAGCTTAGTTATCCACGAGCAGTACTTC.

The rearrangement uses TRBV6-1 and TRBJ1-4, with 8 bases that match TRBD1. Germline assignment: CDR1 MNHNS and CDR2 SASEGT. Unmatched junction bases numbered 6, after V lost 2 bases and J lost 7 bases. The CDR3 covers 15 residues. The CDR3 region is CASSEMTGEGEKLFF. CDR3 sequence (DNA): TGTGCCAGCAGTGAAATGACAGGGGAGGGTGAAAAACTGTTTTTT.